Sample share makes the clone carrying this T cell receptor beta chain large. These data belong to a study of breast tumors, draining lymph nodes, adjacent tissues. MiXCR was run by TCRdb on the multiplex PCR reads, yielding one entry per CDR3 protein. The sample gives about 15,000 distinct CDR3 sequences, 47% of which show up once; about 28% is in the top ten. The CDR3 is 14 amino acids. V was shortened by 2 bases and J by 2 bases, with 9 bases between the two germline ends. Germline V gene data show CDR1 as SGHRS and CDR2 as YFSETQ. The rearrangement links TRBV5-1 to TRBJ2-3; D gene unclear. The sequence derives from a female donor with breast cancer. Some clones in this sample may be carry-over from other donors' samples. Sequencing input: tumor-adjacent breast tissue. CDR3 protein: CASSFSTITDTQYF. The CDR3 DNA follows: TGCGCCAGCAGCTTTAGCACAATCACAGATACGCAGTATTTT.